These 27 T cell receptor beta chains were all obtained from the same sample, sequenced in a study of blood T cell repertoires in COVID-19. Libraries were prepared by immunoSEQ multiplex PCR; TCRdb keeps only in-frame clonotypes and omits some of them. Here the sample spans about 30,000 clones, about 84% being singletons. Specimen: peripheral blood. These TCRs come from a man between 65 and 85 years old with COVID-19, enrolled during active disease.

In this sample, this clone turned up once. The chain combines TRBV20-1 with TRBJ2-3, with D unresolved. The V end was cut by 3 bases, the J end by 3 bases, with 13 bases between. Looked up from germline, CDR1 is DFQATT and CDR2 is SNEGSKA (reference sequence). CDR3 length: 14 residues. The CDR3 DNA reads TGCAGTGCTAGTCTTTCGCGGAGTACAGATACGCAGTATTTT. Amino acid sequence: CSASLSRSTDTQYF.

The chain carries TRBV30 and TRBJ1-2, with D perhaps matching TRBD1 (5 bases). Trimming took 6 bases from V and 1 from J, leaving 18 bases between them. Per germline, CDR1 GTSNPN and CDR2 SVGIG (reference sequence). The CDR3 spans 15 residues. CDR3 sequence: CACFPSQGSNYGYTF. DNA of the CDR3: TGTGCCTGTTTCCCTTCCCAGGGCAGTAACTATGGCTACACCTTC.

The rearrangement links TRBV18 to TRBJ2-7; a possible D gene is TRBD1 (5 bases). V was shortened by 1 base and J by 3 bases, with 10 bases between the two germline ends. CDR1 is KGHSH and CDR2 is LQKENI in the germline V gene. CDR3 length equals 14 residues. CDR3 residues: CASSPQDNIYEQYF. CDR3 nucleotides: TGTGCCAGCTCACCACAGGACAATATCTACGAGCAGTACTTC.

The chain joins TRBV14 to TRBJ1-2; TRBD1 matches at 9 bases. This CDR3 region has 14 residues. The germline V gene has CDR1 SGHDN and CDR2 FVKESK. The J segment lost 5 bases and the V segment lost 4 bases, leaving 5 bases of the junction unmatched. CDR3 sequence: CASSPRDRDYGYTF. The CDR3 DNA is TGTGCCAGCAGCCCACGGGACAGGGATTATGGCTACACCTTC.

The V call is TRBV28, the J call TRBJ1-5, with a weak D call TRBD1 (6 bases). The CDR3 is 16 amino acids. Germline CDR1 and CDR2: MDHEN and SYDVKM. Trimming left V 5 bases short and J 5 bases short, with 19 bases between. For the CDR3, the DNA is TGTGCCAGCAGTCTCCCCCCGTGGACAGACTATCAGCCCCAGCATTTT. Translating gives CASSLPPWTDYQPQHF.

The DNA of the CDR3 is TGTGCCAGTGAATTAGGGGGCTCTGGGGCCAACGTCCTGACTTTC. This gives the protein CASELGGSGANVLTF. The genes are TRBV2 and TRBJ2-6; D might be TRBD1 (6 bases). The CDR3 runs to 15 residues. Germline V gene data show CDR1 as SNHLY and CDR2 as FYNNEI. The germline V and J ends were trimmed by 9 bases and 0 bases, with 12 bases remaining between them.

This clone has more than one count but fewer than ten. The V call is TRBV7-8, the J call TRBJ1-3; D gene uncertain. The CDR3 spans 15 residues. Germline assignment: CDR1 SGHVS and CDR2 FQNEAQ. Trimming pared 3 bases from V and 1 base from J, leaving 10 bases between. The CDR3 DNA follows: TGTGCCAGCAGCTTTACGGAGATTTCTGGAAACACCATATATTTT. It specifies CASSFTEISGNTIYF. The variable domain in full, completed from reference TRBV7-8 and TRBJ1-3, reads GAGVSQSPRYKVAKRGQDVALRCDPISGHVSLFWYQQALGQGPEFLTYFQNEAQLDKSGLPSDRFFAERPEGSVSTLKIQRTQQEDSAVYLCASSFTEISGNTIYFGEGSWLTVV.

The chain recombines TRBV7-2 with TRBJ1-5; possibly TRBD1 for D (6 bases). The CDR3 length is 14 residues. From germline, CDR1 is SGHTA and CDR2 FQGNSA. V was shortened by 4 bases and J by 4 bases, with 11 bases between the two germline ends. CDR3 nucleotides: TGTGCCAGCAGCTACCTAAGGGGGAATCAGCCCCAGCATTTT. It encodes CASSYLRGNQPQHF.

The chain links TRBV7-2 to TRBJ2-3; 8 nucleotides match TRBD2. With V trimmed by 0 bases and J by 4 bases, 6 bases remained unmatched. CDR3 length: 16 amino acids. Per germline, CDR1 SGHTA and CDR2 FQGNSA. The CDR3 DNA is TGTGCCAGCAGCTTAGCGCAGGGGACTAGATCAGATACGCAGTATTTT. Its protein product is CASSLAQGTRSDTQYF.

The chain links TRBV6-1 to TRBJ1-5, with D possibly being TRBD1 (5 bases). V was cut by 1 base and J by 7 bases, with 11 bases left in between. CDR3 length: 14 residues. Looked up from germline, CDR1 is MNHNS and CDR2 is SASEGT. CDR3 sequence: CASSEVDIGQPQHF. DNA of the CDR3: TGTGCCAGCAGTGAAGTGGACATTGGGCAGCCCCAGCATTTT.

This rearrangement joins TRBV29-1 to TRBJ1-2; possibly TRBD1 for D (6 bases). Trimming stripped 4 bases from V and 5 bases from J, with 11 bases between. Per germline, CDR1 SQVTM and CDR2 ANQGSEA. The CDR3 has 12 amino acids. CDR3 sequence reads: CSVVPGHYGYTF. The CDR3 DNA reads TGCAGCGTTGTCCCGGGACATTATGGCTACACCTTC. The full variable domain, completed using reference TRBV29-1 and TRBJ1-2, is SAVISQKPSRDICQRGTSLTIQCQVDSQVTMMFWYRQQPGQSLTLIATANQGSEATYESGFVIDKFPISRPNLTFSTLTVSNMSPEDSSIYLCSVVPGHYGYTFGSGTRLTVV.

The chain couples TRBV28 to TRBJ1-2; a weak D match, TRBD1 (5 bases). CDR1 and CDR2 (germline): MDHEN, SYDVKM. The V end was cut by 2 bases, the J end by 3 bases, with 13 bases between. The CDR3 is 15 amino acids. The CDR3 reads CASSLGAGNYYGYTF. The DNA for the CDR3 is TGTGCCAGCAGTTTAGGCGCAGGGAACTACTATGGCTACACCTTC.

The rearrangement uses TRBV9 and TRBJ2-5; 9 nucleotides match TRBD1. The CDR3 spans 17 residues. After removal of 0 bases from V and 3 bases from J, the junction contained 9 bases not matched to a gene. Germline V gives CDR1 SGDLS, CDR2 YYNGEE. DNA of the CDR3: TGTGCCAGCAGCGTAGCTCACCTGGACAGGGGAAAAGAGACCCAGTACTTC. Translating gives CASSVAHLDRGKETQYF.

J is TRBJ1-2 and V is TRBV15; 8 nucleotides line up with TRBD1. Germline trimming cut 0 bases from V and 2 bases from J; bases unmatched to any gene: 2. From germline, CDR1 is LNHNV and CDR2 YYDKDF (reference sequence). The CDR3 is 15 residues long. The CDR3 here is CATSRDRQGNYGYTF. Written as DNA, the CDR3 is TGTGCCACCAGCAGAGATCGACAGGGGAACTATGGCTACACCTTC.

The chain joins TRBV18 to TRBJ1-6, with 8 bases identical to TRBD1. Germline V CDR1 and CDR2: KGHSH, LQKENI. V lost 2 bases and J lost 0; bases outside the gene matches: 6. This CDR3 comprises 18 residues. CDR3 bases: TGTGCCAGCTCACCAAGGGTTGGACAGGGCTCCTATAATTCACCCCTCCACTTT. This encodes CASSPRVGQGSYNSPLHF.

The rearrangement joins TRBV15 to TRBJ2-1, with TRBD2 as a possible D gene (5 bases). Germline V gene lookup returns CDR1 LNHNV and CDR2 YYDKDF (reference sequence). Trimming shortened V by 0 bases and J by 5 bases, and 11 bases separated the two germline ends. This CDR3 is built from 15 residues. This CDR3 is CATSRDGLPNNEQFF. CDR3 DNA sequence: TGTGCCACCAGCAGAGATGGACTGCCTAACAATGAGCAGTTCTTC.

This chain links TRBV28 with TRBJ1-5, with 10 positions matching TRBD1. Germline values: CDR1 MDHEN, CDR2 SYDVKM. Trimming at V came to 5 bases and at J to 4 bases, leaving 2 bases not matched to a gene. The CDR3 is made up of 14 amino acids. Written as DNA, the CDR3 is TGTGCCAGCAGTCCGGACAGGGGGAATCAGCCCCAGCATTTT. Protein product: CASSPDRGNQPQHF.

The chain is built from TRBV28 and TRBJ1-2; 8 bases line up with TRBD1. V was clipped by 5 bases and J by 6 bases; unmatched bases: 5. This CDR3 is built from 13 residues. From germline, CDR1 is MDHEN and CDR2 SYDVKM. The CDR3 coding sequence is TGTGCCAGCAGTGACCAGGGGGCCGATGGCTACACCTTC. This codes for CASSDQGADGYTF.

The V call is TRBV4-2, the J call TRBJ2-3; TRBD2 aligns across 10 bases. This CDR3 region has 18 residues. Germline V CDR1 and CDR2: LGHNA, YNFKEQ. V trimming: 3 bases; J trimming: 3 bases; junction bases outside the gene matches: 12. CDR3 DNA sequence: TGTGCCAGCAGCCAGGCGGGTAGGGTAGCGGGGGGTACAGATACGCAGTATTTT. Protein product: CASSQAGRVAGGTDTQYF.

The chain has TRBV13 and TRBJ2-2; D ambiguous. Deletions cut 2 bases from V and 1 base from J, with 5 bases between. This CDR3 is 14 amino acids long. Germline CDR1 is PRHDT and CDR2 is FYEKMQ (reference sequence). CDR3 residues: CASSLIMNTGELFF. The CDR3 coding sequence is TGTGCCAGCAGCTTAATCATGAACACCGGGGAGCTGTTTTTT.

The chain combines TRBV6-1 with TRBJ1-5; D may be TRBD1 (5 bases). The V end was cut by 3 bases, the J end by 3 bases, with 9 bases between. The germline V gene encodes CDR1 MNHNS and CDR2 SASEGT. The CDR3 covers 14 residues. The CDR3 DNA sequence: TGTGCCAGCAGTGACAGGGTGAACAATCAGCCCCAGCATTTT. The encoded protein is CASSDRVNNQPQHF.

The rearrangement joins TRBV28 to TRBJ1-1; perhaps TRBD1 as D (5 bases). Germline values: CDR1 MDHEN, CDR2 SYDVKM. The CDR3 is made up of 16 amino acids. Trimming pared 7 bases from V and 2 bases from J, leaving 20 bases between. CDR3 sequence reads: CASTFLGRTLNTEAFF. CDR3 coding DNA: TGTGCCAGCACCTTCCTCGGACGGACACTAAACACTGAAGCTTTCTTT.

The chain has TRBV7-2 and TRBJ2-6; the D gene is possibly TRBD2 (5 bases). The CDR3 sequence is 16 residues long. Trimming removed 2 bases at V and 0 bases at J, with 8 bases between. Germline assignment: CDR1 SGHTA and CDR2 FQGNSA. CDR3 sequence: CASSLTGSSGANVLTF. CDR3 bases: TGTGCCAGCAGCTTAACGGGAAGCTCTGGGGCCAACGTCCTGACTTTC.

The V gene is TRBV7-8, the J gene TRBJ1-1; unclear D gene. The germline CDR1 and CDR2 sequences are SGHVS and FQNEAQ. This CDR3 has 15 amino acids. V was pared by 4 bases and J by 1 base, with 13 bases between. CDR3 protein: CASSSPIMANTEAFF. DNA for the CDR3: TGTGCCAGCAGCTCCCCCATAATGGCGAACACTGAAGCTTTCTTT.

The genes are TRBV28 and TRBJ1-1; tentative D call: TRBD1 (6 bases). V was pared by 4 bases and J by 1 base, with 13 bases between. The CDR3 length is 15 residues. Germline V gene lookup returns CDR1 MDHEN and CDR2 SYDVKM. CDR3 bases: TGTGCCAGCAGTTCGGGACATTTAAGGAACACTGAAGCTTTCTTT. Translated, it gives CASSSGHLRNTEAFF.

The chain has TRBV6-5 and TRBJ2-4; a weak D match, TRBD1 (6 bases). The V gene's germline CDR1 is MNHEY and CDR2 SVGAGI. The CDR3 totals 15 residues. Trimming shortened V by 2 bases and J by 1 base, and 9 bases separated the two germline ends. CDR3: CASSYRDTAKNIQYF. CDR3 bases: TGTGCCAGCAGTTACAGGGACACCGCCAAAAACATTCAGTACTTC.

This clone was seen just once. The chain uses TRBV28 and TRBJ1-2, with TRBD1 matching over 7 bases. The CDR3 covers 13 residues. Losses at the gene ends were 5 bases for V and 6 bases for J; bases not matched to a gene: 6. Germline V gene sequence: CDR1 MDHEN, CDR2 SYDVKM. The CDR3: CASSIQGNHGYTF. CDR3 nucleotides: TGTGCCAGCAGTATACAGGGGAACCATGGCTACACCTTC.